This entry concerns a single T cell receptor beta chain. Its antigen is unknown. The sample holds no much larger clone one base away, and base qualities are not on file. The Qiagen DNeasy kit was used to extract genomic DNA both from unsorted PBMCs and from the negatively selected CD4+ and CD8+ fractions. TCR beta CDR3 regions were amplified by immunoSEQ multiplex PCR using primers annealing to V and J segments. Amplification bias was minimized using a synthetic immune receptor repertoire, and residual bias was removed computationally after sequencing. For the original study's pipeline: Repertoire diversity was quantified as the Shannon entropy index using custom Python scripts. Unsorted, CD4+ and CD8+ repertoires were analyzed separately, except in combined analyses where CD4+ and CD8+ sequences were merged in silico. A clone was considered expanded if an increase in frequency of at least 2-fold after treatment relative to C1D1 was found, and a pseudocount of 0.5 was applied to clones undetected at baseline. Clones with 0 or 1 copy at C1D1 were defined as singleton clones, while clones with 2 or more copies were defined as non-singleton clones. By matching protein sequences in sorted samples from the same patient, clones expanded in unsorted samples were annotated as CD4+, CD8+ or unknown. Diversity changes from C1D1 to C4D1 were tested in paired samples using Wilcoxon tests. The immuneACCESS repertoire file appears here via TCRdb, limited to in-frame rearrangements. These files lack a portion of the clones; in checked studies, under half of the deficit traces to unresolved V genes, and the cause of the others is not known. The D gene and trimming were derived from the DNA, and the V and J assignments and clone size from that table. This sample comprises 27,000 or so clones, approximately 89% of them detected only once. The ten most abundant clones make up less than 2.5% of the sample.

The time point label on this specimen signifies: cycle 4 day 1 (C4D1), after less than 7 weeks of nivolumab. Relapse after autologous stem cell transplantation had occurred in all trial patients, and cohorts A, B and C were distinguished by prior brentuximab vedotin exposure. CD4+ T cells were purified from thawed PBMCs by magnetic negative selection with a Miltenyi CD4+ T cell isolation kit. A total of around 59 patients with relapsed/refractory classical Hodgkin lymphoma made up the trial cohort, and each patient's best overall response was complete response, partial response or progressive disease. In the multi-cohort phase II CheckMate 205 trial, trial patients received single-agent nivolumab. An independent review committee assessed best overall response by applying the 2007 International Working Group response criteria. Trial PBMCs were collected immediately before nivolumab initiation (C1D1) and during therapy at cycle 2 day 1 and cycle 4 day 1. Peripheral blood was collected in 8 mL Vacutainer Cell Preparation Tubes, from which PBMCs were isolated by centrifugation and then cryopreserved. Purified CD4+ and CD8+ fractions were prepared only for cases with an additional available PBMC sample. Magnetically labelled cells were removed on LS columns in a quadroMACS separator, and the flow-through was retained as the purified fraction.

The data derive from a study of PD-1 blockade in classical Hodgkin lymphoma (dated by TCRdb to the early 2020s). Regarding the complete study: Nivolumab dosing was 3 mg/kg intravenously every 2 weeks, continuing until either disease progression or unacceptable toxicity. The study used TCR beta sequencing and CyTOF to define a peripheral blood immune signature of response to PD-1 blockade in classical Hodgkin lymphoma. General conclusions and limits of the study: Newly diagnosed patients were reported to have lower baseline TCR diversity than healthy donors, and relapsed/refractory patients were reported to have lower baseline TCR diversity still. Lower diversity was seen in patients whose nivolumab began less than 1 year after ASCT, and these patients were left out of later analyses so that immune reconstitution would not confound the results. The study was limited to a single clinical trial cohort, and causes of repertoire differences, possibly disease activity or prior therapy, remained undefined. CD4+ but not CD8+ TCR diversity rose significantly by C4D1 (p=0.0027 vs p=0.16), most apparent in complete responders (p=0.02). Among trial patients, those achieving complete response had baseline diversity similar to that of newly diagnosed patients, while diversity was significantly lower in partial responders and progressors.

V loses 4 bases of germline sequence and J loses 3 bases, and the interval between the two ends is 15 bases. Spanning cysteine to phenylalanine, the CDR3 consists of 15 amino acids. The retained sequence is limited to the CDR3, 45 bases, with the frame set at the first base. CDR1 MGHRA and CDR2 YSYEKL were looked up in the germline V gene. The chain is made from TRBV4-1 and TRBJ1-1; the D gene is perhaps TRBD1, from 5 matching bases. The specimen comprised CD4+ T cells from blood, sampled before the fourth cycle of nivolumab. The TCR originated in a human donor with classical Hodgkin lymphoma. The CDR3 is CASSPWGRRDTEAFF. The sequenced DNA is TGCGCCAGCAGCCCATGGGGCCGAAGGGACACTGAAGCTTTCTTT.